The next 30 T cell receptor beta chains were all read from a single sample in a study of shared clonotypes between healthy human individuals. The protocol was immunoSEQ multiplex PCR, while the TCRdb copy is restricted to in-frame clones and leaves out a portion. The sample consists of 650,000 to 700,000 clones, about 90% of them appearing once. Source material: memory CD8+ T cells from PBMCs. Subset indicated: CD45RO+ cells pooled with CCR7-negative TemRA cells. These receptors originate from a man between 18 and 35 years old in good health. Some clones in this sample may be carry-over from other donors' samples.

The chain joins TRBV10-3 to TRBJ2-5; D may be TRBD1 (5 bases). V lost 4 bases, J lost 3 bases, and 9 bases lay in between. Germline V gene data show CDR1 as ENHRY and CDR2 as SYGVKD. The CDR3 is 13 residues long. The CDR3 sequence: CAISVTGEETQYF. As DNA, the CDR3 is TGTGCCATCAGTGTAACAGGAGAAGAGACCCAGTACTTC.

This sequence joins TRBV18 and TRBJ1-2; D may be TRBD1 (5 bases). Trimming removed 2 bases from V and 5 bases from J, with 9 bases in between. The germline gives CDR1 KGHSH, CDR2 LQKENI. The CDR3 totals 13 residues. The CDR3 region is CASSPDRLYGYTF. The CDR3 nucleotides are TGTGCCAGCTCACCAGACAGACTTTATGGCTACACCTTC.

This chain joins TRBV12-5 and TRBJ2-1; 10 bases agree with TRBD2. Trimming at V came to 7 bases and at J to 5 bases, leaving 5 bases not matched to a gene. This CDR3 region has 14 residues. Germline CDR1 reads LGHNT; CDR2 reads FRNRAP. The CDR3 nucleotides are TGTGCTAGTGCCGCTAGCGGGAGTCACAATGAGCAGTTCTTC. Its protein is CASAASGSHNEQFF. Full variable domain (rest looked up from reference TRBV12-5 and TRBJ2-1): DARVTQTPRHKVTEMGQEVTMRCQPILGHNTVFWYRQTMMQGLELLAYFRNRAPLDDSGMPKDRFSAEMPDATLATLKIQPSEPRDSAVYFCASAASGSHNEQFFGPGTRLTVL.

Turning to this clone: The same CDR3 is also encoded by other DNA sequences in this sample. V and J are TRBV7-9 and TRBJ1-5; 8 bases map to TRBD1. The CDR3 is 14 residues long. V shed 5 bases, J shed 2 bases, and the junction held 2 bases outside the gene matches. Germline lookup yields CDR1 SEHNR and CDR2 FQNEAQ (reference sequence). CDR3 DNA sequence: TGTGCCAGCAGCCTGGGACAGGGCAATCAGCCCCAGCATTTT. It yields the protein CASSLGQGNQPQHF.

In the case of this clone: Other DNA sequences in this specimen translate into the identical CDR3. The rearrangement uses TRBV28 and TRBJ2-7, with 10 bases matching TRBD1. The germline gives CDR1 MDHEN, CDR2 SYDVKM. V was pared by 3 bases and J by 4 bases, with 3 bases of the junction left unmatched. CDR3 length: 14 residues. CDR3 sequence: CASSLTGGSYEQYF. DNA of the CDR3: TGTGCCAGCAGTTTGACAGGGGGCTCTTACGAGCAGTACTTC.

This clone has more than one count but fewer than ten. The V and J genes are TRBV9 and TRBJ2-7; 7 bases are a match to TRBD1. The CDR3 is made up of 13 amino acids. CDR1 is SGDLS, CDR2 YYNGEE, per germline. Unmatched junction bases numbered 6, after V lost 4 bases and J lost 5 bases. In DNA, the CDR3 is TGTGCCAGCAGCTCGGACAGGCCCAACGAGCAGTACTTC. Translated, it gives CASSSDRPNEQYF. Together with reference TRBV9 and TRBJ2-7, the CDR3 gives the full variable domain: DSGVTQTPKHLITATGQRVTLRCSPRSGDLSVYWYQQSLDQGLQFLIQYYNGEERAKGNILERFSAQQFPDLHSELNLSSLELGDSALYFCASSSDRPNEQYFGPGTRLTVT.

The chain is built from TRBV6-6 and TRBJ1-2; D might be TRBD1 (5 bases). V was clipped by 0 bases and J by 5 bases, with 16 bases between them. Per the germline V gene, CDR1 is MNHNY and CDR2 is SVGAGI (reference sequence). This CDR3 has 16 amino acids. CDR3 bases: TGTGCCAGCAGTTACTCGGGGCTTTGGGACGCTTATGGCTACACCTTC. Translation gives CASSYSGLWDAYGYTF.

A single count supports this clone. The V and J genes are TRBV9 and TRBJ1-5, with 7 nucleotides matching TRBD1. This CDR3 is built from 18 residues. CDR1 is SGDLS and CDR2 is YYNGEE in the germline V gene. Trimming took 3 bases from V and 1 from J; bases not matched to a gene: 13. CDR3 protein: CASSESGTDPFSNQPQHF. As DNA, the CDR3 is TGTGCCAGCAGCGAATCAGGGACAGATCCTTTCAGCAATCAGCCCCAGCATTTT.

This clone showed up many times. The gene calls are TRBV5-6 and TRBJ1-1, with a possible D match to TRBD1 (5 bases). The CDR3 runs to 13 residues. The germline gives CDR1 SGHDT, CDR2 YYEEEE. Trimming shortened V by 4 bases and J by 4 bases, and 11 bases separated the two germline ends. CDR3 protein: CASSGGLRTEAFF. For the CDR3, the DNA is TGTGCCAGCAGCGGGGGACTTCGCACTGAAGCTTTCTTT.

The chain employs TRBV7-3 and TRBJ2-7, with a tentative D call TRBD2 (6 bases). Trimming left V 2 bases short and J 7 bases short, with 9 bases between. The CDR3 contains 12 residues. The germline V gene encodes CDR1 SGHTA and CDR2 FQGTGA. This CDR3 reads CASSLVAGEQYF. The CDR3 coding sequence is TGTGCCAGCAGCTTAGTGGCGGGAGAGCAGTACTTC.

The CDR3 protein is CASSHRRASGENIQYF. The DNA for the CDR3 is TGCGCCAGCAGCCATCGGCGGGCTAGCGGAGAAAACATTCAGTACTTC. The chain carries TRBV4-3 and TRBJ2-4, with 7 nucleotides matching TRBD2. The V gene end was trimmed by 3 bases and the J gene end by 5 bases; junction bases not matched to a gene: 10. Germline assignment: CDR1 LGHNA and CDR2 YSLEER. The CDR3 extends over 16 amino acids.

The rearrangement joins TRBV2 to TRBJ2-7; 10 positions agree with TRBD2. The germline V gene encodes CDR1 SNHLY and CDR2 FYNNEI. The junction had 10 bases not matched to a gene; V was cut back by 1 base and J by 7 bases. The CDR3 has 16 amino acids. CDR3 loop: CASSEVLAGNYFEQYF. The CDR3 DNA reads TGTGCCAGCAGTGAAGTACTAGCGGGAAACTACTTTGAGCAGTACTTC.

This clone was detected only a few times. The chain is built from TRBV9 and TRBJ2-2; no clear D gene. The CDR3 loop spans 13 amino acids. Per germline, CDR1 SGDLS and CDR2 YYNGEE. V was clipped by 2 bases and J by 4 bases, with 6 bases between them. The CDR3 DNA follows: TGTGCCAGCAGCGTCATCTTCACCGGGGAGCTGTTTTTT. Its protein is CASSVIFTGELFF. The complete variable domain, with remaining parts taken from reference TRBV9 and TRBJ2-2, reads DSGVTQTPKHLITATGQRVTLRCSPRSGDLSVYWYQQSLDQGLQFLIQYYNGEERAKGNILERFSAQQFPDLHSELNLSSLELGDSALYFCASSVIFTGELFFGEGSRLTVL.

J is TRBJ2-3 and V is TRBV25-1; D unresolved. This CDR3 comprises 14 residues. Between the trimmed V and J ends, which lost 3 bases and 0 bases, there was a span of 7 bases. Germline assignment: CDR1 MGHDK and CDR2 SYGVNS. The CDR3, as DNA: TGTGCCAGCAGTGAGGGTGGTAGCACAGATACGCAGTATTTT. It translates to CASSEGGSTDTQYF.

This sequence joins TRBV27 and TRBJ1-2, with TRBD1 as a possible D gene (5 bases). Deletions cut 5 bases from V and 4 bases from J, with 14 bases between. The CDR3 has 14 residues. Germline V CDR1 and CDR2: MNHEY, SMNVEV (reference sequence). The CDR3 region is CASSIQGTAYGYTF. DNA of the CDR3: TGTGCCAGCAGTATACAAGGGACCGCCTATGGCTACACCTTC.

V is TRBV9 and J is TRBJ2-7, with TRBD1 identical over 7 bases. The ends lost 4 bases at V and 3 bases at J; junction bases unmatched: 13. The CDR3 totals 16 residues. CDR1 and CDR2 from the germline V gene are SGDLS and YYNGEE. The CDR3 region has the DNA TGTGCCAGCAGCCCCTCCGGGACAGATATCCGCTACGAGCAGTACTTC. This gives the protein CASSPSGTDIRYEQYF.

This clone is a singleton in its sample. This rearrangement joins TRBV5-6 to TRBJ1-1; perhaps TRBD1 as D (6 bases). CDR3 length: 14 amino acids. V was clipped by 1 base and J by 1 base, with 8 bases between them. In germline, CDR1 is SGHDT, CDR2 YYEEEE. CDR3 amino acids: CASSLTGPNTEAFF. The CDR3 nucleotides read TGTGCCAGCAGCTTGACAGGGCCGAACACTGAAGCTTTCTTT.

This chain links TRBV11-2 with TRBJ2-1; 10 bases line up with TRBD1. The CDR3 runs 14 residues. Germline lookup yields CDR1 SGHAT and CDR2 FQNNGV. The ends lost 4 bases at V and 4 bases at J; junction bases unmatched: 1. As DNA, the CDR3 is TGTGCCAGCAGCTGGGACAGGGGTTACAATGAGCAGTTCTTC. This sequence encodes CASSWDRGYNEQFF.

The chain links TRBV4-3 to TRBJ2-3, with TRBD2 identical over 14 bases. This CDR3 contains 21 residues. The V segment lost 1 base and the J segment 0 bases; nucleotides outside the gene matches: 12. Germline V gene data show CDR1 as LGHNA and CDR2 as YSLEER. The CDR3: CASSQVTGTSGSAPSTDTQYF. Here the CDR3 DNA reads TGCGCCAGCAGCCAAGTTACCGGGACTAGCGGGAGCGCGCCTAGCACAGATACGCAGTATTTT.

This rearrangement joins TRBV14 to TRBJ2-5, with 9 bases fitting TRBD2. This CDR3 is built from 18 residues. V was pared by 3 bases and J by 5 bases, with 16 bases of the junction left unmatched. Germline V CDR1 and CDR2: SGHDN, FVKESK. The CDR3 loop reads CASSHNTGGGRARETQYF. The CDR3 DNA sequence: TGTGCCAGCAGCCATAATACCGGAGGCGGGAGGGCCCGGGAGACCCAGTACTTC.

The chain links TRBV11-2 to TRBJ2-7, with D uncertain. Trimming stripped 4 bases from V and 6 bases from J, with 25 bases between. Germline V gene sequence: CDR1 SGHAT, CDR2 FQNNGV. This CDR3 comprises 17 residues. The CDR3 loop is CASSSPLRQGRSAEQYF. CDR3 in DNA: TGTGCCAGCAGCTCTCCTCTCCGTCAAGGGCGTTCTGCCGAGCAGTACTTC.

The chain joins TRBV15 to TRBJ1-1; 9 nucleotides line up with TRBD1. The CDR3 consists of 14 residues. Germline V gives CDR1 LNHNV, CDR2 YYDKDF (reference sequence). Germline trimming cut 6 bases from V and 1 base from J; bases unmatched to any gene: 3. CDR3 in DNA: TGTGCCACCAGGGACAGGGGATGGAACACTGAAGCTTTCTTT. Translating it yields CATRDRGWNTEAFF.

The gene calls are TRBV19 and TRBJ2-7; 14 bases are a match to TRBD2. There are 19 residues in the CDR3. The germline gives CDR1 LNHDA, CDR2 SQIVND (reference sequence). V gave up 10 bases and J gave up 1 base; unmatched junction bases: 18. This CDR3 is CAMYSVGLAGVAYSYEQYF. For the CDR3, the DNA is TGTGCCATGTACAGCGTGGGACTAGCGGGAGTCGCCTATTCCTACGAGCAGTACTTC. Looking up the rest from reference TRBV19 and TRBJ2-7 gives the full variable domain: DGGITQSPKYLFRKEGQNVTLSCEQNLNHDAMYWYRQDPGQGLRLIYYSQIVNDFQKGDIAEGYSVSREKKESFPLTVTSAQKNPTAFYLCAMYSVGLAGVAYSYEQYFGPGTRLTVT.

This rearrangement joins TRBV5-6 to TRBJ1-2; 9 nucleotides line up with TRBD1. This CDR3 has 15 residues. Germline CDR1 and CDR2: SGHDT and YYEEEE. Germline trimming cut 2 bases from V and 3 bases from J; bases unmatched to any gene: 5. The CDR3 DNA follows: TGTGCCAGCAGCTTTCGAACAGGGGGCCACTATGGCTACACCTTC. Translation gives CASSFRTGGHYGYTF.

This clone was detected a few times. This chain connects TRBV28 to TRBJ1-1; D is uncertain. The germline V gene encodes CDR1 MDHEN and CDR2 SYDVKM. The V gene lost 6 bases and the J gene lost 5 bases, with 13 bases spanning the gap. The CDR3 loop spans 13 amino acids. For the CDR3, the DNA is TGTGCCAGCAGGGACGAGGGATGGACTGAAGCTTTCTTT. Translating gives CASRDEGWTEAFF.

The chain is built from TRBV27 and TRBJ2-7; 10 bases fit TRBD2. The germline V gene encodes CDR1 MNHEY and CDR2 SMNVEV (reference sequence). The CDR3 consists of 17 residues. V dropped 1 base and J dropped 0; count of bases not matched to a gene: 6. The CDR3 DNA reads as TGTGCCAGCAGTTTATTCGGACTAGCGGCGAGCTCCTACGAGCAGTACTTC. This encodes CASSLFGLAASSYEQYF.

The V gene is TRBV5-4, the J gene TRBJ2-5; 12 bases map to TRBD2. Germline trimming cut 6 bases from V and 4 bases from J; bases unmatched to any gene: 4. The CDR3 loop spans 14 amino acids. Germline V gives CDR1 SGHNT, CDR2 YYREEE (reference sequence). The CDR3, as DNA: TGTGCCAGCAAACTAGCGGGAGGAGGAGAGACCCAGTACTTC. This encodes CASKLAGGGETQYF.

The V call is TRBV28, the J call TRBJ1-5; the D is unclear. Trimming removed 3 bases from V and 7 bases from J, with 7 bases in between. The V gene's germline CDR1 is MDHEN and CDR2 SYDVKM. The CDR3 length is 12 residues. The CDR3 coding sequence is TGTGCCAGCAGTTTTTTTATCCAGCCCCAGCATTTT. This translates into CASSFFIQPQHF.

V is TRBV6-6 and J is TRBJ1-1; D gene uncertain. This CDR3 has 12 residues. Germline V gene sequence: CDR1 MNHNY, CDR2 SVGAGI (reference sequence). V was trimmed by 5 bases and J by 1 base, leaving 5 bases between them. The DNA of the CDR3 is TGTGCCAGCAGTCGCCCGAACACTGAAGCTTTCTTT. It codes for CASSRPNTEAFF.

This chain uses TRBV27 with TRBJ1-1; no firm D call. The length of the CDR3 is 13 residues. Trimming took 2 bases from V and 1 from J, leaving 5 bases between them. Germline CDR1 reads MNHEY; CDR2 reads SMNVEV (reference sequence). CDR3 bases: TGTGCCAGCAGTTTAAAGGCGAACACTGAAGCTTTCTTT. This sequence encodes CASSLKANTEAFF.